This T cell receptor beta chain was observed in a study of cytomegalovirus exposure and HLA in healthy donors. Worth noting for this clone: Its antigen is not known.

Trimming removed 4 bases at V and 2 bases at J, with 11 bases between. CDR1 is MDHEN and CDR2 is SYDVKM in the germline V gene. The CDR3 is made up of 14 amino acids. Study-level points and caveats: With high specificity and sensitivity, the classifier reportedly diagnosed cytomegalovirus status. According to the study, 160 or so TCR beta chains were cytomegalovirus-associated.

This PCR relied on a set of 60 Vbeta primers and 13 Jbeta primers. Produced via immunoSEQ multiplex PCR; TCRdb's table is partial and in-frame only. The sample records about 59,000 clones, 75% to 85% being singletons. V usage is TRBV28 and J usage is TRBJ1-2; D perhaps matches TRBD1 (5 bases). The sequencing sample was made of PBMCs. This clonotype was sampled from a human donor in good health. In nucleotides, the CDR3 is TGTGCCAGCAGTTCTCTGACAGAGAACTATGGCTACACCTTC. It is translated as CASSSLTENYGYTF.